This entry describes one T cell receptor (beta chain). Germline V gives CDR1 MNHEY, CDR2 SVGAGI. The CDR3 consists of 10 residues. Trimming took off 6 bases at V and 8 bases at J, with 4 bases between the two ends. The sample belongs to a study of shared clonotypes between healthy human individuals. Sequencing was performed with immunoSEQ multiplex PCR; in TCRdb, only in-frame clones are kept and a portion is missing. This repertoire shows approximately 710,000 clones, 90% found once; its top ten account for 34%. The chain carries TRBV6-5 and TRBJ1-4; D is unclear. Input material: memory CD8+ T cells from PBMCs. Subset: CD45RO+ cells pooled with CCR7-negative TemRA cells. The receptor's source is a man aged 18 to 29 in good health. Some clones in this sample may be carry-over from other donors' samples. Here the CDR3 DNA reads TGTGCCAGCAGGGGGGAAAAACTGTTTTTT. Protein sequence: CASRGEKLFF.